This T cell receptor (beta chain) was sequenced during a study of naive and memory T cell subsets. The CDR3 sequence is 16 residues long. CDR1 is MNHEY and CDR2 is SVGAGI in the germline V gene. Trimming took 5 bases from V and 2 from J, leaving 16 bases between them. This clonotype was observed at least ten times. The beta constant-region primer was an equimolar mix of two oligonucleotides covering TRBC1 and TRBC2. A single record per CDR3 protein comes from TCRdb applying MiXCR to the UMI-ligation and nested PCR reads. The data hold more than 35,000 distinct CDR3 sequences, with 10% to 15% observed a single time.

The gene calls are TRBV6-5 and TRBJ2-1; a possible D gene is TRBD2 (7 bases). Material: effector memory CD4+ T cells from blood. As to subset: effector memory, CD45RA- CD27-. The TCR originated in a human donor in good health. CDR3 sequence: CASSGIGGVAYNEQFF. In nucleotides, the CDR3 is TGTGCCAGCAGTGGGATAGGGGGGGTCGCCTACAATGAGCAGTTCTTC.